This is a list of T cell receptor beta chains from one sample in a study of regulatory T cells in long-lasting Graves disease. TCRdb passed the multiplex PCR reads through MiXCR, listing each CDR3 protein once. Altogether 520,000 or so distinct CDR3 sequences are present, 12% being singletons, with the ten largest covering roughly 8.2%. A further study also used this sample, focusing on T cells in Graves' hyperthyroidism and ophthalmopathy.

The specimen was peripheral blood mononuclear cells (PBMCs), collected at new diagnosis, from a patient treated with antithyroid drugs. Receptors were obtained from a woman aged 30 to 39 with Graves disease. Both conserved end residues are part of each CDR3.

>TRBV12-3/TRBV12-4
CASSFHLGGHSGNTIYF
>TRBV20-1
CSARTGTETQYF
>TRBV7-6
CASSLTGQGGEAFF
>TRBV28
CASSLWGGSGQPQHF
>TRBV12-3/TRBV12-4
CASSFPGTPNTGELFF
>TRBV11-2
CASSLKTKGHMNTEAFF
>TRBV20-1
CSARARLAGKSYEQYF
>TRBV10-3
CASSYFRGRGEQYF
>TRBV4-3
CASSRIQGPKNIQYF
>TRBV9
CASSVAPQGSKAFF